The entry below gives a single TCR beta chain sequence along with its context. This sample was included in a study of cytomegalovirus exposure and HLA in healthy donors. Researchers ran the PCR with 60 Vbeta and 13 Jbeta primers. The data were produced by immunoSEQ multiplex PCR, yet TCRdb's version contains in-frame clones alone and is incomplete. The top ten clones hold about 5.4% of a sample with about 120,000 clones, over 75% of them seen once. The sequenced material came from PBMCs. This TCR derives from a woman in her thirties in good health and CMV-seropositive.

The CDR3 sequence: CASSDSGGKRAGELFF. CDR3 coding DNA: TGTGCCAGCAGTGACTCAGGCGGGAAGCGGGCCGGGGAGCTGTTTTTT. This chain links TRBV6-4 with TRBJ2-2; D might be TRBD2 (6 bases). Germline-derived CDR1 and CDR2 are MRHNA and SNTAGT. The CDR3 is 16 amino acids. V was clipped by 0 bases and J by 6 bases, with 14 bases between them.